This T cell receptor (beta chain) was documented in a study of neoadjuvant nivolumab and ipilimumab in lung cancer. Between the trimmed V and J ends, which lost 5 bases and 2 bases, there was a span of 9 bases. Germline V CDR1 and CDR2: WSHSY, SAAADI. CDR3 length: 13 residues. Some clones are missing from TCRdb's copy, which holds only in-frame ones; the method was immunoSEQ multiplex PCR. The data show approximately 6,200 clones, about 65% seen once. This clonotype was sampled from an adult with non-small cell lung cancer. The rearrangement joins TRBV10-2 to TRBJ2-5, with D perhaps matching TRBD1 (6 bases). The source material was tumor tissue, sampled after neoadjuvant nivolumab, alone or with ipilimumab, at or shortly before surgery. CDR3 nucleotide sequence: TGCGCCAGCAGTTCTGACAGGCAAGAGACCCAGTACTTC. Its translation is CASSSDRQETQYF.